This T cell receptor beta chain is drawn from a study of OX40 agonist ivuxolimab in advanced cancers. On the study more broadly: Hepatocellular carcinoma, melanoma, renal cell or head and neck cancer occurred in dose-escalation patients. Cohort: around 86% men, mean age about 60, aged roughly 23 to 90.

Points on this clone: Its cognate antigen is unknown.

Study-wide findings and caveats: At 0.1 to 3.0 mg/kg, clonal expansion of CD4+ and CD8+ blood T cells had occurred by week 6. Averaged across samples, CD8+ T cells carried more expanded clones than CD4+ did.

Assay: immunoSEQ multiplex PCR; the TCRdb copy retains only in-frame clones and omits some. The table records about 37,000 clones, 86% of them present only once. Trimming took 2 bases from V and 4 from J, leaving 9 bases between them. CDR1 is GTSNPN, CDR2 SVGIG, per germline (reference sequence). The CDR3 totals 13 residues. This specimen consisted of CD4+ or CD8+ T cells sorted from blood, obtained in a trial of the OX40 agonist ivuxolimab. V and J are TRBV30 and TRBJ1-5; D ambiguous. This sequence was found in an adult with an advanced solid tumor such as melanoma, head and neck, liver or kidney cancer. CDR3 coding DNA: TGTGCCTGGAGTTATACCCCAAATCAGCCCCAGCATTTT. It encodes CAWSYTPNQPQHF.